This passage covers 27 T cell receptor beta chains from one sample sequenced in a study of blood T cell repertoires in COVID-19. TCRdb keeps only in-frame clones here, not all; method: immunoSEQ multiplex PCR. The sample carries under 300,000 clones, less than 85% recorded once. Sequencing used peripheral blood. The receptors come from a human donor with COVID-19, enrolled during active disease. The donor label of this sample is uncertain.

This rearrangement joins TRBV19 to TRBJ2-5; 8 bases map to TRBD2. CDR3 size: 14 residues. The V segment lost 3 bases and the J segment 4 bases; nucleotides outside the gene matches: 4. Looked up from germline, CDR1 is LNHDA and CDR2 is SQIVND (reference sequence). CDR3 bases: TGTGCCAGTAGTATCCTCGGGGGGGCAGAGACCCAGTACTTC. Encoded protein: CASSILGGAETQYF.

The chain links TRBV2 to TRBJ2-2; D possibly corresponds to TRBD1 (6 bases). Germline-derived CDR1 and CDR2 are SNHLY and FYNNEI. V was cut by 7 bases and J by 5 bases, with 17 bases left in between. The length of the CDR3 is 15 residues. Written as DNA, the CDR3 is TGTGCCAGCAAGAGGACTCTAGGGGGTACCGGGGAGCTGTTTTTT. The encoded protein is CASKRTLGGTGELFF.

This chain connects TRBV5-1 to TRBJ2-1, with D possibly being TRBD2 (5 bases). Germline V gives CDR1 SGHRS, CDR2 YFSETQ. The CDR3 consists of 16 residues. Trimming removed 0 bases from V and 1 base from J, with 11 bases in between. The CDR3 DNA reads TGCGCCAGCAGCTTGGACGGCGGGTATTCCTACAATGAGCAGTTCTTC. It encodes CASSLDGGYSYNEQFF. The full variable domain, with the rest looked up from reference TRBV5-1 and TRBJ2-1, is KAGVTQTPRYLIKTRGQQVTLSCSPISGHRSVSWYQQTPGQGLQFLFEYFSETQRNKGNFPGRFSGRQFSNSRSEMNVSTLELGDSALYLCASSLDGGYSYNEQFFGPGTRLTVL.

This chain uses TRBV7-9 with TRBJ1-5; no reliable D call. The CDR3 has 15 residues. In germline, CDR1 is SEHNR, CDR2 FQNEAQ (reference sequence). V was clipped by 2 bases and J by 3 bases, with 11 bases between them. The CDR3 sequence: CASSLNGGYNQPQHF. In nucleotides, the CDR3 is TGTGCCAGCAGCTTAAATGGCGGCTACAATCAGCCCCAGCATTTT.

The V call is TRBV30, the J call TRBJ2-7; TRBD2 agrees at 9 bases. In germline, CDR1 is GTSNPN, CDR2 SVGIG (reference sequence). The CDR3 consists of 13 residues. The V segment lost 4 bases and the J segment 6 bases; nucleotides outside the gene matches: 7. The CDR3 loop is CAWKGGRAGEQYF. CDR3 nucleotide sequence: TGTGCCTGGAAGGGCGGGAGGGCTGGCGAGCAGTACTTC.

This clone was seen a few times. J is TRBJ1-1 and V is TRBV19; 10 bases are a match to TRBD1. Germline CDR1 and CDR2: LNHDA and SQIVND (reference sequence). The CDR3 has 14 residues. The V segment lost 7 bases and the J segment 6 bases; nucleotides outside the gene matches: 8. CDR3 protein: CASTAFGQGAEAFF. DNA for the CDR3: TGTGCCAGTACTGCATTCGGACAGGGGGCTGAAGCTTTCTTT.

This clone occurred a few times. The J gene is TRBJ2-7, the V gene TRBV2, with D unresolved. Trimming shortened V by 5 bases and J by 4 bases, and 6 bases separated the two germline ends. Germline V gene lookup returns CDR1 SNHLY and CDR2 FYNNEI. The length of the CDR3 is 11 residues. The CDR3 sequence: CASSKLYEQYF. In DNA form, the CDR3 reads TGTGCCAGCAGTAAGCTGTACGAGCAGTACTTC.

The chain is built from TRBV6-5 and TRBJ2-1; the match to TRBD2 covers 13 bases. Germline loops: CDR1 MNHEY, CDR2 SVGAGI. The CDR3 is 15 residues long. Losses at the gene ends were 7 bases for V and 8 bases for J; bases not matched to a gene: 8. The CDR3 spells CASIILAGGEDEQFF. The CDR3 DNA reads TGTGCCAGCATTATACTAGCGGGAGGGGAGGATGAGCAGTTCTTC.

The V gene is TRBV5-1, the J gene TRBJ2-7, with 11 bases lining up with TRBD1. From germline, CDR1 is SGHRS and CDR2 YFSETQ. This CDR3 region has 14 residues. V was clipped by 4 bases and J by 5 bases; unmatched bases: 5. Written as DNA, the CDR3 is TGCGCCAGCAGCCGCGGGACAGGGGGTAACGAGCAGTACTTC. It codes for CASSRGTGGNEQYF.

V gene TRBV28 combines with J gene TRBJ1-1; D remains ambiguous. Germline V gene data show CDR1 as MDHEN and CDR2 as SYDVKM. The ends were cut back, 6 bases at V and 5 bases at J, with 16 bases in the middle. CDR3 size: 14 residues. CDR3 loop: CASRLVGRQTEAFF. CDR3 sequence (DNA): TGTGCCAGCAGATTAGTCGGGAGGCAGACTGAAGCTTTCTTT.

The chain is built from TRBV25-1 and TRBJ1-1; tentative D call: TRBD1 (5 bases). The CDR3 sequence is 15 residues long. The germline V gene has CDR1 MGHDK and CDR2 SYGVNS. V was pared by 6 bases and J by 1 base, with 15 bases between. The CDR3 sequence: CASRGDGGENTEAFF. As DNA, the CDR3 is TGTGCCAGCAGAGGGGACGGAGGGGAGAACACTGAAGCTTTCTTT.

This chain connects TRBV7-2 to TRBJ1-1; tentatively, D is TRBD1 (5 bases). This CDR3 is built from 14 residues. V was clipped by 4 bases and J by 3 bases, with 12 bases between them. The V gene's germline CDR1 is SGHTA and CDR2 FQGNSA. The CDR3 region is CASSSDSRYTEAFF. In nucleotides, the CDR3 is TGTGCCAGCAGCTCCGACAGCCGGTACACTGAAGCTTTCTTT.

This clone showed up just once. CDR3 amino acids: CASSSGLAGAYEQYF. The CDR3, as DNA: TGTGCCAGCAGTTCGGGACTAGCGGGAGCCTACGAGCAGTACTTC. V and J are TRBV27 and TRBJ2-7; the match to TRBD2 covers 14 bases. The length of the CDR3 is 15 residues. Germline assignment: CDR1 MNHEY and CDR2 SMNVEV (reference sequence). With 4 bases clipped from V and 2 bases from J, the junction kept 1 base outside the gene matches.

The genes are TRBV7-9 and TRBJ2-1; D ambiguous. The CDR3 sequence is 11 residues long. Germline CDR1 reads SEHNR; CDR2 reads FQNEAQ (reference sequence). Trimming removed 5 bases at V and 7 bases at J, with 6 bases between. CDR3 loop: CASSPMNEQFF. The CDR3 nucleotides read TGTGCCAGCAGCCCCATGAATGAGCAGTTCTTC.

The rearrangement links TRBV19 to TRBJ1-4; 9 bases agree with TRBD1. Trimming removed 4 bases from V and 8 bases from J; junction bases left unmatched: 5. The germline V gene encodes CDR1 LNHDA and CDR2 SQIVND (reference sequence). CDR3 length: 14 residues. CDR3 in DNA: TGTGCCAGTAGTACTCGACAGGGGGAGGAAAAACTGTTTTTT. Residues: CASSTRQGEEKLFF.

The genes are TRBV21-1 and TRBJ2-7; the table gives TRBD1 as D, unverified against the DNA. TRBV21-1 is designated a pseudogene. This CDR3 region has 14 residues. CDR3 nucleotides: TGTGCCAGCAGCCCTCGGACAGGGGCCTACGAGCAGTACTTC. It translates to CASSPRTGAYEQYF.

The V gene is TRBV7-2, the J gene TRBJ2-1; no clear D gene. CDR1 SGHTA and CDR2 FQGNSA come from the germline V gene. Trimming cost V 1 base and J 8 bases, with 9 bases left between them. The CDR3 spans 13 residues. The CDR3 bases are TGTGCCAGCAGCTTAGATCGCGTGGATGAGCAGTTCTTC. It encodes CASSLDRVDEQFF.

A single count supports this clone. The chain links TRBV3-1 (or the pseudogene TRBV3-2) to TRBJ1-1; D remains ambiguous. Germline CDR1 and CDR2: LGHDT and YNNKEL (reference sequence). The CDR3 loop spans 14 amino acids. Between the trimmed V and J ends, which lost 0 bases and 3 bases, there was a span of 8 bases. For the CDR3, the DNA is TGTGCCAGCAGCCAAGATATGCGGGACACTGAAGCTTTCTTT. Translation: CASSQDMRDTEAFF.

The rearrangement links TRBV5-5 to TRBJ1-2; tentatively, D is TRBD1 (6 bases). V gave up 1 base and J gave up 7 bases, with 14 bases separating them. From germline, CDR1 is SGHKS and CDR2 YYEKEE (reference sequence). The CDR3 consists of 14 residues. DNA for the CDR3: TGTGCCAGCAGCTTGTCCAGGGTACAGGGTGGCTACACCTTC. Amino acid sequence: CASSLSRVQGGYTF.

The rearrangement joins TRBV12-3 or TRBV12-4 to TRBJ2-2; D uncertain. V was pared by 6 bases and J by 5 bases, with 7 bases between. The CDR3 spans 12 residues. CDR3 DNA: TGTGCCAGCAGCCACGGGACCGGGGAGCTGTTTTTT. Protein product: CASSHGTGELFF.

This clone was seen just once. The genes are TRBV6-2 or TRBV6-3 and TRBJ1-1, with D possibly being TRBD1 (5 bases). The CDR3 has 16 residues. The ends were cut back, 6 bases at V and 1 base at J, with 18 bases in the middle. The germline V gene encodes CDR1 MNHEY and CDR2 SVGEGT. The DNA of the CDR3 is TGTGCCAGCAGCTGGGGAGCGGGGACGGCGAACACTGAAGCTTTCTTT. Its translation is CASSWGAGTANTEAFF.

J is TRBJ1-3 and V is TRBV18; D gene unclear. Germline assignment: CDR1 KGHSH and CDR2 LQKENI. Trimming removed 1 base from V and 2 bases from J, with 9 bases in between. This CDR3 spans 15 amino acids. CDR3 nucleotides: TGTGCCAGCTCACCACTTTCACAACCTGGAAACACCATATATTTT. Translating it yields CASSPLSQPGNTIYF. The full variable domain, with the rest looked up from reference TRBV18 and TRBJ1-3, is NAGVMQNPRHLVRRRGQEARLRCSPMKGHSHVYWYRQLPEEGLKFMVYLQKENIIDESGMPKERFSAEFPKEGPSILRIQQVVRGDSAAYFCASSPLSQPGNTIYFGEGSWLTVV.

The J gene is TRBJ2-7, the V gene TRBV6-4; a weak D match, TRBD1 (6 bases). V gave up 8 bases and J gave up 3 bases, with 14 bases separating them. Germline CDR1 is MRHNA and CDR2 is SNTAGT. This CDR3 is built from 13 residues. The CDR3 DNA reads TGTGCCAGCTCGGTGTCCAGGGGCTACGAGCAGTACTTC. Translation gives CASSVSRGYEQYF.

This chain links TRBV7-6 with TRBJ1-3, with D unclear. The V end was cut by 2 bases, the J end by 0 bases, with 8 bases between. The CDR3 is 15 amino acids. Germline lookup yields CDR1 SGHVS and CDR2 FNYEAQ. Here the CDR3 DNA reads TGTGCCAGCAGCTTACTGACGGGCTCTGGAAACACCATATATTTT. This sequence encodes CASSLLTGSGNTIYF.

CDR3 in DNA: TGCAGCGCTCGTGTGGGAGTAAGCACAGATACGCAGTATTTT. This translates into CSARVGVSTDTQYF. The chain is built from TRBV20-1 and TRBJ2-3, with a possible D match to TRBD2 (5 bases). This CDR3 is built from 14 residues. Germline values: CDR1 DFQATT, CDR2 SNEGSKA (reference sequence).

This chain links TRBV18 with TRBJ2-1; 7 bases fit TRBD2. From germline, CDR1 is KGHSH and CDR2 LQKENI. The CDR3 extends over 17 amino acids. With 0 bases clipped from V and 0 bases from J, the junction kept 5 bases outside the gene matches. The CDR3 nucleotides read TGTGCCAGCTCACCACCCAGCGGGATGTCCTCCTACAATGAGCAGTTCTTC. This sequence encodes CASSPPSGMSSYNEQFF.

The J gene is TRBJ2-7, the V gene TRBV3-1 (or the pseudogene TRBV3-2); the match to TRBD2 covers 9 bases. The junction had 8 bases not matched to a gene; V was cut back by 2 bases and J by 6 bases. In germline, CDR1 is LGHDT, CDR2 YNNKEL (reference sequence). The CDR3 covers 15 residues. In nucleotides, the CDR3 is TGTGCCAGCAGCCAAATAGCGGGAGAATTTGGCGAGCAGTACTTC. This encodes CASSQIAGEFGEQYF.